A single sample gave rise to the 28 T cell receptor beta chains below, sequenced in a study of T cells in Graves' hyperthyroidism and ophthalmopathy. The investigators amplified TCR beta CDR3 regions from RNA transcripts. With the HTBI primer set, the TCR CDR3 went through a first round of RT-PCR. TCRdb redid the calling of the multiplex PCR reads with MiXCR, one entry per CDR3 protein. In the table there are 490,000 or so distinct CDR3 sequences, around 16% of which are singletons. Material for sequencing was blood. The receptors come from a woman between 25 and 40 years old with Graves' ophthalmopathy.

This clonotype was detected many times. This rearrangement joins TRBV14 to TRBJ2-1; 9 bases are shared with TRBD1. There are 16 residues in the CDR3. CDR1 is SGHDN, CDR2 FVKESK, per germline. V shed 0 bases, J shed 8 bases, and the junction held 8 bases outside the gene matches. CDR3 nucleotides: TGTGCCAGCAGCCAAGAGATGGGACAGGGCAGCGATGAGCAGTTCTTC. It specifies CASSQEMGQGSDEQFF. The full variable domain, completed using reference TRBV14 and TRBJ2-1, is EAGVTQFPSHSVIEKGQTVTLRCDPISGHDNLYWYRRVMGKEIKFLLHFVKESKQDESGMPNNRFLAERTGGTYSTLKVQPAELEDSGVYFCASSQEMGQGSDEQFFGPGTRLTVL.

This clonotype was counted between two and nine times. The rearrangement links TRBV5-1 to TRBJ2-2; TRBD2 might be the D (5 bases). The CDR3 is 16 amino acids. Germline CDR1 and CDR2: SGHRS and YFSETQ. V was shortened by 0 bases and J by 5 bases, with 14 bases between the two germline ends. The CDR3 region has the DNA TGCGCCAGCAGCTTGGTGGCGGGCCGTCTGACCGGGGAGCTGTTTTTT. It specifies CASSLVAGRLTGELFF.

This clonotype was seen at least ten times. V and J are TRBV19 and TRBJ1-5, with D possibly being TRBD1 (5 bases). The CDR3 has 15 residues. Germline V gene sequence: CDR1 LNHDA, CDR2 SQIVND (reference sequence). Trimming removed 8 bases from V and 0 bases from J, with 14 bases in between. CDR3 region: CASGPGLYSNQPQHF. DNA for the CDR3: TGTGCCAGTGGACCGGGACTGTATAGCAATCAGCCCCAGCATTTT.

This clonotype was counted only a few times. The rearrangement joins TRBV7-9 to TRBJ1-4; tentatively, D is TRBD1 (5 bases). CDR1 is SEHNR, CDR2 FQNEAQ, per germline (reference sequence). The CDR3 loop spans 15 amino acids. V lost 5 bases, J lost 2 bases, and 12 bases lay in between. CDR3 in DNA: TGTGCCAGCAGCCCGTCGGGGGTTACTAATGAAAAACTGTTTTTT. The encoded protein is CASSPSGVTNEKLFF. Together with reference TRBV7-9 and TRBJ1-4, the CDR3 gives the full variable domain: DTGVSQNPRHKITKRGQNVTFRCDPISEHNRLYWYRQTLGQGPEFLTYFQNEAQLEKSRLLSDRFSAERPKGSFSTLEIQRTEQGDSAMYLCASSPSGVTNEKLFFGSGTQLSVL.

This clonotype was observed at least ten times. V is TRBV7-3 and J is TRBJ2-3; 9 bases match TRBD2. In germline, CDR1 is SGHTA, CDR2 FQGTGA. With 5 bases clipped from V and 9 bases from J, the junction kept 12 bases outside the gene matches. This CDR3 comprises 15 residues. The CDR3 sequence is CASSLRAGGLGTQYF. The CDR3 DNA is TGTGCCAGCAGCCTACGGGCGGGAGGGCTCGGAACGCAGTATTTT.

In its sample, this clonotype was seen many times. The chain uses TRBV2 and TRBJ1-1, with D uncertain. The CDR3 consists of 12 residues. Per the germline V gene, CDR1 is SNHLY and CDR2 is FYNNEI. Deletions cut 2 bases from V and 7 bases from J, with 8 bases between. The CDR3: CASSEFGGEAFF. CDR3 nucleotide sequence: TGTGCCAGCAGTGAATTTGGAGGTGAAGCTTTCTTT.

This clonotype occurred many times. This chain uses TRBV7-8 with TRBJ1-1, with TRBD1 as a possible D gene (6 bases). The CDR3 totals 12 residues. The V gene's germline CDR1 is SGHVS and CDR2 FQNEAQ. The V gene lost 5 bases and the J gene lost 11 bases, with 15 bases spanning the gap. Here the CDR3 reads CASSTKGGTAFF. Written as DNA, the CDR3 is TGTGCCAGCAGCACCAAGGGGGGTACGGCTTTCTTT.

A few counts support this clonotype. The rearrangement uses TRBV27 and TRBJ1-4; D may be TRBD1 (6 bases). V was cut by 4 bases and J by 5 bases, with 8 bases left in between. The CDR3 covers 13 residues. Germline V CDR1 and CDR2: MNHEY, SMNVEV (reference sequence). The CDR3 spells CASSYQGNEKLFF. CDR3 nucleotide sequence: TGTGCCAGCAGTTATCAGGGGAATGAAAAACTGTTTTTT.

The chain carries TRBV7-9 and TRBJ2-2; 9 bases map to TRBD1. Germline trimming cut 10 bases from V and 4 bases from J; bases unmatched to any gene: 10. The CDR3 spans 15 residues. Germline-derived CDR1 and CDR2 are SEHNR and FQNEAQ (reference sequence). The CDR3 nucleotides read TGTGCCACCTTTTCGCGGACAGGGGTCACCGGGGAGCTGTTTTTT. Its translation: CATFSRTGVTGELFF.

With respect to this clonotype: This clone may be a read error of a much larger clone one base away. The CDR3 sequence: CASSRQSTGELSF. The CDR3 DNA sequence: TGTGCCAGCAGTCGACAGAGCACCGGGGAGCTGTCTTTT. The V and J genes are TRBV2 and TRBJ2-2, with D tentatively TRBD1 or TRBD2 (5 bases each). The length of the CDR3 is 13 residues. The germline V gene encodes CDR1 SNHLY and CDR2 FYNNEI.

V gene TRBV6-2 or TRBV6-3 combines with J gene TRBJ2-3; 7 bases align to TRBD2. Germline CDR1 MNHEY, CDR2 SVGEGT. V trimming: 8 bases; J trimming: 9 bases; junction bases outside the gene matches: 17. CDR3 length: 15 residues. In DNA form, the CDR3 reads TGTGCCAGCTGGGAATTCGGGACTAAGGGAGGCACGCAGTATTTT. It encodes CASWEFGTKGGTQYF.

This rearrangement joins TRBV10-3 to TRBJ1-2, with 7 positions matching TRBD1. J lost 1 base, V lost 4 bases, and 6 bases had no gene match. The CDR3 runs to 15 residues. Per germline, CDR1 ENHRY and CDR2 SYGVKD. The CDR3 protein is CAISGGTDVNYGYTF. DNA of the CDR3: TGTGCCATCAGTGGCGGGACAGACGTTAACTATGGCTACACCTTC.

In its sample, this clonotype was seen many times. The chain combines TRBV2 with TRBJ2-1; perhaps TRBD1 as D (5 bases). V was pared by 2 bases and J by 7 bases, with 12 bases between. This CDR3 spans 14 amino acids. The germline V gene has CDR1 SNHLY and CDR2 FYNNEI. The CDR3, as DNA: TGTGCCAGCAGTGAACAGGGTTATAAAAATGAGCAGTTCTTC. This translates into CASSEQGYKNEQFF.

In its sample, this clonotype was seen a few times. V and J are TRBV10-3 and TRBJ1-2; D unresolved. The length of the CDR3 is 13 residues. Germline V gene data show CDR1 as ENHRY and CDR2 as SYGVKD. The germline V and J ends were trimmed by 3 bases and 4 bases, with 9 bases remaining between them. In DNA form, the CDR3 reads TGTGCCATCAGTGAAGTGGAAGCCTATGGCTACACCTTC. Translation: CAISEVEAYGYTF.

The chain couples TRBV20-1 to TRBJ1-5, with D perhaps TRBD1 (6 bases). The CDR3 extends over 13 amino acids. The ends were cut back, 7 bases at V and 4 bases at J, with 14 bases in the middle. The germline CDR1 and CDR2 sequences are DFQATT and SNEGSKA (reference sequence). CDR3 sequence (DNA): TGCAGTGTTAGGACAGCAAGTAATCAGCCCCAGCATTTT. Protein sequence: CSVRTASNQPQHF.

This clonotype was detected only once. The chain recombines TRBV2 with TRBJ1-6, with 10 nucleotides matching TRBD1. Per the germline V gene, CDR1 is SNHLY and CDR2 is FYNNEI. The length of the CDR3 is 15 residues. The junction had 5 bases not matched to a gene; V was cut back by 6 bases and J by 6 bases. CDR3 loop: CASRRQGALNSPLHF. The CDR3 DNA is TGTGCCAGCAGAAGACAGGGGGCGCTTAATTCACCCCTCCACTTT.

This clonotype came up once. The chain recombines TRBV12-3 or TRBV12-4 with TRBJ2-7; D not resolved. The CDR3 is 12 residues long. Trimming stripped 6 bases from V and 7 bases from J, with 13 bases between. CDR3 region: CASSPFPREQYF. The CDR3 bases are TGTGCCAGCAGCCCGTTCCCCAGGGAGCAGTACTTC.

The genes are TRBV27 and TRBJ2-7; 7 bases are a match to TRBD2. Trimming at V came to 2 bases and at J to 5 bases, leaving 12 bases not matched to a gene. CDR3 size: 16 residues. The V gene's germline CDR1 is MNHEY and CDR2 SMNVEV (reference sequence). CDR3 protein: CASSLLVGGVKDEQYF. The CDR3 nucleotides are TGTGCCAGCAGTTTACTGGTGGGGGGGGTCAAGGACGAGCAGTACTTC.

Many counts were recorded for this clonotype. The CDR3 protein is CASSPEGVNYGYTF. The CDR3 DNA reads as TGCGCCAGCAGCCCGGAGGGGGTGAACTATGGCTACACCTTC. This chain connects TRBV5-1 to TRBJ1-2; TRBD1 is a possible D gene (6 bases). Looked up from germline, CDR1 is SGHRS and CDR2 is YFSETQ. Trimming took 4 bases from V and 2 from J, leaving 12 bases between them. CDR3 length equals 14 residues.

The chain couples TRBV5-4 to TRBJ2-2; D call uncertain. V was trimmed by 0 bases and J by 5 bases, leaving 11 bases between them. The germline V gene encodes CDR1 SGHNT and CDR2 YYREEE (reference sequence). This CDR3 has 15 amino acids. The CDR3 sequence: CASSLGGIGTGELFF. CDR3 DNA: TGTGCCAGCAGCTTGGGGGGTATCGGGACCGGGGAGCTGTTTTTT.

The chain has TRBV28 and TRBJ2-5; D remains ambiguous. CDR3 length equals 14 residues. V dropped 2 bases and J dropped 2 bases, with 9 bases sitting between them. Germline CDR1 is MDHEN and CDR2 is SYDVKM. DNA for the CDR3: TGTGCCAGCAGTTTAATTCCAGTACAAGAGACCCAGTACTTC. Protein product: CASSLIPVQETQYF.

V is TRBV5-1 and J is TRBJ1-6; D gene uncertain. V lost 2 bases and J lost 9, with 15 bases in between. This CDR3 is built from 15 residues. CDR1 is SGHRS, CDR2 YFSETQ, per germline. CDR3 residues: CASSFFDMGISPLHF. In nucleotides, the CDR3 is TGCGCCAGCAGCTTTTTCGACATGGGGATTTCACCCCTCCACTTT.

The chain couples TRBV9 to TRBJ2-3, with 11 bases aligning to TRBD2. Looked up from germline, CDR1 is SGDLS and CDR2 is YYNGEE. V was pared by 0 bases and J by 5 bases, with 14 bases of the junction left unmatched. The CDR3 is made up of 19 amino acids. In nucleotides, the CDR3 is TGTGCCAGCAGCGTAGGTTCCCCTATAGCGGGAGGGTGGCAAGATACGCAGTATTTT. Its protein is CASSVGSPIAGGWQDTQYF.

This clonotype was detected only a few times. This chain uses TRBV7-2 with TRBJ1-2; maybe TRBD1 (5 bases). Per the germline V gene, CDR1 is SGHTA and CDR2 is FQGNSA. The CDR3 sequence is 15 residues long. Trimming took off 5 bases at V and 0 bases at J, with 13 bases between the two ends. CDR3 protein: CASSPTGASNYGYTF. The CDR3 DNA reads TGTGCCAGCAGCCCTACAGGTGCCTCTAACTATGGCTACACCTTC. The variable domain in full, completed from reference TRBV7-2 and TRBJ1-2, reads GAGVSQSPSNKVTEKGKDVELRCDPISGHTALYWYRQSLGQGLEFLIYFQGNSAPDKSGLPSDRFSAERTGGSVSTLTIQRTQQEDSAVYLCASSPTGASNYGYTFGSGTRLTVV.

Comments on this clonotype: This sequence may be a read error, since a much larger clone differs from it by one base. V and J are TRBV10-3 and TRBJ1-5; 7 bases line up with TRBD1. Per germline, CDR1 ENHRY and CDR2 SYGVKD. This CDR3 comprises 14 residues. The junction had 6 bases not matched to a gene; V was cut back by 5 bases and J by 5 bases. The CDR3 sequence: CAISRGTEDQPQHF. The CDR3 DNA is TGTGCCATCAGTAGGGGGACAGAAGATCAGCCCCAGCATTTT.

On this clonotype: This could be a read error, since a much larger clone is one nucleotide away. Without the conserved terminal phenylalanine or tryptophan, this CDR3 likely stems from a read error. This rearrangement joins TRBV5-1 to TRBJ1-4; TRBD1 might be the D (5 bases). V was clipped by 0 bases and J by 1 base, with 7 bases between them. The CDR3 is 15 residues long. Germline values: CDR1 SGHRS, CDR2 YFSETQ. In DNA, the CDR3 is TGCGCCAGCAGCTTGGCGGGGGGAACTAATGAAAAACTGTTTCTT. Its translation is CASSLAGGTNEKLFL.

This clonotype showed up many times. V usage is TRBV7-3 and J usage is TRBJ2-1; 9 nucleotides match TRBD1. V shed 5 bases and J 4 bases; nucleotides not matched to a gene: 3. Germline CDR1 SGHTA, CDR2 FQGTGA. The CDR3 is 14 amino acids. In DNA form, the CDR3 reads TGTGCCAGCAGCGCCGGGACAGGGTACAATGAGCAGTTCTTC. It translates to CASSAGTGYNEQFF.

This clonotype has just a few counts. The genes are TRBV29-1 and TRBJ2-7; 7 bases align to TRBD1. Germline CDR1 is SQVTM and CDR2 is ANQGSEA. This CDR3 spans 15 amino acids. Losses at the gene ends were 6 bases for V and 3 bases for J; bases not matched to a gene: 14. The CDR3: CSVRPTDRANYEQYF. CDR3 DNA: TGCAGCGTGCGACCTACCGACAGGGCCAACTACGAGCAGTACTTC.